The 19 T cell receptor beta chains below come from one sample, sequenced in a study of blood T cell repertoires in COVID-19. Profiling relied on immunoSEQ multiplex PCR, and the TCRdb table lists in-frame clones only, not all of them. The sample yields tens of thousands of clones, roughly 87% seen once. The sequenced sample consisted of peripheral blood. The receptors here all came from a woman aged 80 or older with COVID-19, enrolled during active disease.

The chain links TRBV20-1 to TRBJ2-7; weak D call: TRBD2 (6 bases). Trimming took 5 bases from V and 7 from J, leaving 12 bases between them. Germline V lookup: CDR1 DFQATT, CDR2 SNEGSKA (reference sequence). The CDR3 contains 11 residues. CDR3 bases: TGCAGTGCTGGGGGACTGGGGGAGCAGTACTTC. It is translated as CSAGGLGEQYF.

The V and J genes are TRBV11-2 and TRBJ1-1; D call uncertain. V lost 2 bases and J lost 4, with 11 bases in between. The CDR3 loop spans 14 amino acids. Germline V gene data show CDR1 as SGHAT and CDR2 as FQNNGV. The CDR3 is CASSLKGGSTEAFF. CDR3 coding DNA: TGTGCCAGCAGCTTAAAGGGAGGAAGCACTGAAGCTTTCTTT.

V and J are TRBV10-3 and TRBJ2-5, with 9 positions matching TRBD1. V lost 0 bases and J lost 7; bases outside the gene matches: 6. Germline V gene sequence: CDR1 ENHRY, CDR2 SYGVKD. The CDR3 extends over 15 amino acids. This CDR3 is CAISESGTGKTTQYF. CDR3 nucleotides: TGTGCCATCAGTGAGTCGGGGACAGGGAAGACGACCCAGTACTTC.

The V call is TRBV7-3, the J call TRBJ2-1; TRBD2 matches at 11 bases. Germline V CDR1 and CDR2: SGHTA, FQGTGA. This CDR3 is 15 amino acids long. Losses at the gene ends were 4 bases for V and 6 bases for J; bases not matched to a gene: 5. CDR3 DNA: TGTGCCAGCAGCTCTAGCGGGGGGCCGGGCAATGAGCAGTTCTTC. Translated, it gives CASSSSGGPGNEQFF. The complete variable domain, with remaining parts taken from reference TRBV7-3 and TRBJ2-1, reads GAGVSQTPSNKVTEKGKYVELRCDPISGHTALYWYRQSLGQGPEFLIYFQGTGAADDSGLPNDRFFAVRPEGSVSTLKIQRTERGDSAVYLCASSSSGGPGNEQFFGPGTRLTVL.

This clone was seen just once. This rearrangement joins TRBV7-2 to TRBJ2-1, with 11 bases identical to TRBD2. This CDR3 has 18 amino acids. Trimming cost V 1 base and J 8 bases; bases outside gene matches: 13. Germline V gene data show CDR1 as SGHTA and CDR2 as FQGNSA. CDR3: CASSLVLAGALGMDEQFF. In DNA form, the CDR3 reads TGTGCCAGCAGCTTAGTACTAGCGGGGGCCCTCGGGATGGATGAGCAGTTCTTC. The full variable domain, with the rest looked up from reference TRBV7-2 and TRBJ2-1, is GAGVSQSPSNKVTEKGKDVELRCDPISGHTALYWYRQSLGQGLEFLIYFQGNSAPDKSGLPSDRFSAERTGGSVSTLTIQRTQQEDSAVYLCASSLVLAGALGMDEQFFGPGTRLTVL.

The J gene is TRBJ1-6, the V gene TRBV19; perhaps TRBD1 as D (5 bases). Germline V lookup: CDR1 LNHDA, CDR2 SQIVND (reference sequence). V was pared by 2 bases and J by 6 bases, with 11 bases between. The CDR3 is 15 amino acids. The CDR3 nucleotides read TGTGCCAGTAGTATACTCCAGGGCAGTAATTCACCCCTCCACTTT. Amino acid sequence: CASSILQGSNSPLHF.

The genes are TRBV27 and TRBJ2-7; 11 nucleotides line up with TRBD2. CDR1 and CDR2 from the germline V gene are MNHEY and SMNVEV (reference sequence). The CDR3 contains 14 residues. With V trimmed by 6 bases and J by 6 bases, 7 bases remained unmatched. CDR3 loop: CASSVVAGGFEQYF. In DNA, the CDR3 is TGTGCCAGCAGCGTCGTAGCGGGGGGGTTCGAGCAGTACTTC.

The V call is TRBV2, the J call TRBJ1-6, with D perhaps TRBD1 (6 bases). Trimming took off 2 bases at V and 0 bases at J, with 17 bases between the two ends. Germline V lookup: CDR1 SNHLY, CDR2 FYNNEI. The CDR3 covers 19 residues. CDR3 nucleotide sequence: TGTGCCAGCAGTGAACTCCCACAGGGTCGGAGCTCCTATAATTCACCCCTCCACTTT. Translating it yields CASSELPQGRSSYNSPLHF.

CDR3 sequence (DNA): TGTGCCACAACCCCGGGACAGGGGAAGGGACTGGGGGCCCTCCACTTT. Its translation: CATTPGQGKGLGALHF. This rearrangement joins TRBV10-3 to TRBJ1-6, with 10 bases lining up with TRBD1. CDR3 length: 16 residues. Germline values: CDR1 ENHRY, CDR2 SYGVKD. Germline trimming cut 10 bases from V and 14 bases from J; bases unmatched to any gene: 20.

The chain joins TRBV7-3 to TRBJ2-3; 9 nucleotides align to TRBD2. V lost 5 bases, J lost 4 bases, and 7 bases stayed unmatched. Germline CDR1 and CDR2: SGHTA and FQGTGA. This CDR3 comprises 15 residues. The CDR3 DNA reads as TGTGCCAGCAGCCCGGCGGGGGGGCGGTCAGATACGCAGTATTTT. Translation gives CASSPAGGRSDTQYF.

The chain recombines TRBV5-1 with TRBJ2-2; 8 bases fit TRBD2. The CDR3 has 15 amino acids. V dropped 5 bases and J dropped 4; count of bases not matched to a gene: 7. Germline lookup yields CDR1 SGHRS and CDR2 YFSETQ. The CDR3 sequence is CASRSAGGGTGELFF. CDR3 nucleotides: TGCGCCAGCAGATCCGCGGGGGGCGGCACCGGGGAGCTGTTTTTT.

The chain carries TRBV6-5 and TRBJ1-5; TRBD1 matches at 7 bases. V trimming: 6 bases; J trimming: 0 bases; junction bases outside the gene matches: 5. Germline CDR1 is MNHEY and CDR2 is SVGAGI. This CDR3 comprises 15 residues. The CDR3 DNA reads as TGTGCCAGCAGGGGGACAGACTATAGCAATCAGCCCCAGCATTTT. Translation gives CASRGTDYSNQPQHF.

This clone was recorded once. This chain links TRBV23-1 with TRBJ2-7; a weak D match, TRBD1 (5 bases). TRBV23-1 is classed as an ORF, of uncertain function. Trimming cost V 7 bases and J 2 bases, with 15 bases left between them. The CDR3 is made up of 14 amino acids. The CDR3 bases are TGCGCCAGCACAAACCCGACAGTTCCCTACGAGCAGTACTTC. It specifies CASTNPTVPYEQYF.

This clone is a singleton in its sample. The chain has TRBV9 and TRBJ1-1; D unclear. The V gene's germline CDR1 is SGDLS and CDR2 YYNGEE. V lost 3 bases and J 5 bases, leaving 11 bases between the germline ends. CDR3 length equals 13 residues. The CDR3 loop reads CASSASVSTEAFF. The CDR3 nucleotides are TGTGCCAGCAGCGCCTCCGTGTCGACTGAAGCTTTCTTT.

This sequence joins TRBV19 and TRBJ2-3, with 12 nucleotides matching TRBD2. The germline gives CDR1 LNHDA, CDR2 SQIVND (reference sequence). After removal of 7 bases from V and 2 bases from J, the junction contained 10 bases not matched to a gene. The CDR3 has 17 residues. Here the CDR3 DNA reads TGTGCCAGTAACCATGTTGGACTAGCGGGGACCACAGATACGCAGTATTTT. Translated, it gives CASNHVGLAGTTDTQYF.

The gene calls are TRBV7-9 and TRBJ1-6; possible D gene TRBD1, 6 bases. This CDR3 spans 15 amino acids. Germline lookup yields CDR1 SEHNR and CDR2 FQNEAQ (reference sequence). Trimming shortened V by 5 bases and J by 6 bases, and 14 bases separated the two germline ends. This CDR3 reads CASSLAGALNSPLHF. The CDR3 region has the DNA TGTGCCAGCAGCCTGGCGGGGGCGCTTAATTCACCCCTCCACTTT. The full variable domain, with the rest looked up from reference TRBV7-9 and TRBJ1-6, is DTGVSQNPRHKITKRGQNVTFRCDPISEHNRLYWYRQTLGQGPEFLTYFQNEAQLEKSRLLSDRFSAERPKGSFSTLEIQRTEQGDSAMYLCASSLAGALNSPLHFGNGTRLTVT.

V and J are TRBV20-1 and TRBJ1-3; D remains ambiguous. The CDR3 consists of 14 residues. The V end lost 3 bases, the J end lost 0 bases, and 9 bases lay between the germline ends. Germline-derived CDR1 and CDR2 are DFQATT and SNEGSKA (reference sequence). This CDR3 is CSASRGSSGNTIYF. Here the CDR3 DNA reads TGCAGTGCTAGTCGGGGTAGCTCTGGAAACACCATATATTTT.

The J gene is TRBJ2-3, the V gene TRBV5-1, with no clear D. The V gene's germline CDR1 is SGHRS and CDR2 YFSETQ. V was shortened by 0 bases and J by 0 bases, with 5 bases between the two germline ends. The CDR3 extends over 14 amino acids. The CDR3 loop reads CASSLELSTDTQYF. CDR3 DNA: TGCGCCAGCAGCTTGGAGCTAAGCACAGATACGCAGTATTTT.

Of note for this clone: Other nucleotide sequences from this sample produce the same CDR3. The J gene is TRBJ1-3, the V gene TRBV3-1 (or the pseudogene TRBV3-2), with a weak D call TRBD1 (5 bases). The V end was cut by 4 bases, the J end by 1 base, with 11 bases between. The length of the CDR3 is 15 residues. CDR1 and CDR2 from the germline V gene are LGHDT and YNNKEL (reference sequence). In nucleotides, the CDR3 is TGTGCCAGCAGCCCCCGACAGTTTTCTGGAAACACCATATATTTT. Its translation: CASSPRQFSGNTIYF.